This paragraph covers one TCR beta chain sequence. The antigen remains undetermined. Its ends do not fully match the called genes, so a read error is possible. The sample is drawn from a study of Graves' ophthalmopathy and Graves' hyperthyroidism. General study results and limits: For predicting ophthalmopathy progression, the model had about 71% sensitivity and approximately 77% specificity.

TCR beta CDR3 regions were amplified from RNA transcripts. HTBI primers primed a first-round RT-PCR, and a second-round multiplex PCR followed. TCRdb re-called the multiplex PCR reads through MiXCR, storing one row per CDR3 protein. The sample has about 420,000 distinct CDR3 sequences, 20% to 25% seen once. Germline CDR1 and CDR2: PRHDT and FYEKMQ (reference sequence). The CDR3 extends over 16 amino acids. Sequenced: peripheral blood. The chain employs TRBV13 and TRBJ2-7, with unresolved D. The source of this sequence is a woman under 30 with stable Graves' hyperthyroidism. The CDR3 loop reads CASILGLATPTYEQYF. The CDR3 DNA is TGTGCCAGCATCTTAGGATTGGCTACTCCCACCTACGAGCAGTACTTC. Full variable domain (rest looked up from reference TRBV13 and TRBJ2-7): AAGVIQSPRHLIKEKRETATLKCYPIPRHDTVYWYQQGPGQDPQFLISFYEKMQSDKGSIPDRFSAQQFSDYHSELNMSSLELGDSALYFCASILGLATPTYEQYFGPGTRLTVT.